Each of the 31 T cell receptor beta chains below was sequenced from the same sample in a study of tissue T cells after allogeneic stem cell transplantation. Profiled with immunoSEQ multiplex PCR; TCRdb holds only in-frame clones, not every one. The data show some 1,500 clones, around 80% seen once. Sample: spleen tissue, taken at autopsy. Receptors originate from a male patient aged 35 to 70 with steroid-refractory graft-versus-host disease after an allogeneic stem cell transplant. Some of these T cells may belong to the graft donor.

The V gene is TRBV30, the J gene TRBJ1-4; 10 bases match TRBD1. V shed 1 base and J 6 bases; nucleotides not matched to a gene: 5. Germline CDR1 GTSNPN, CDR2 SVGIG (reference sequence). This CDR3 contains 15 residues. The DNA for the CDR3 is TGTGCCTGGAGTGGAAGTGGGACAGGGGATGAAAAACTGTTTTTT. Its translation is CAWSGSGTGDEKLFF.

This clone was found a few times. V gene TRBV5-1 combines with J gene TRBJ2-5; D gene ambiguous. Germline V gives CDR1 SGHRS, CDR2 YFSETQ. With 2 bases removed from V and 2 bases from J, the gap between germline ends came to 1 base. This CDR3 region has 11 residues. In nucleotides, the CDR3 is TGCGCCAGCAGCTTTCAAGAGACCCAGTACTTC. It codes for CASSFQETQYF.

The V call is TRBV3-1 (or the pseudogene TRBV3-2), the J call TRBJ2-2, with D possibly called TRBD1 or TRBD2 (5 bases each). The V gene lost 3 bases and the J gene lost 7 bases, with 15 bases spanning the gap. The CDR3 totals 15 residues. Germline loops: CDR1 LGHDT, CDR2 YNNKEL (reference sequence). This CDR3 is CASSQGDGVNGELFF. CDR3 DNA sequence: TGTGCCAGCAGCCAGGGGGACGGCGTCAACGGGGAGCTGTTTTTT.

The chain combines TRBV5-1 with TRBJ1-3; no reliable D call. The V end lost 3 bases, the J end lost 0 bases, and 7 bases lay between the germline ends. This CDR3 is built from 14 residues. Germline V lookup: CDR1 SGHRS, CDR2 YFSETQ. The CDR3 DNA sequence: TGCGCCAGCAGCTATTCAGGCTCTGGAAACACCATATATTTT. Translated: CASSYSGSGNTIYF.

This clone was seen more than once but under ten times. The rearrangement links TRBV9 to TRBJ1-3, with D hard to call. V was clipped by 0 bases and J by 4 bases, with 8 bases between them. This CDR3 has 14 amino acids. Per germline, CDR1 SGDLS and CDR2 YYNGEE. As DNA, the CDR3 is TGTGCCAGCAGCGTAGAAGGCGGGGGAAACACCATATATTTT. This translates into CASSVEGGGNTIYF. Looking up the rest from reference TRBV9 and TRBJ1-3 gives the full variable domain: DSGVTQTPKHLITATGQRVTLRCSPRSGDLSVYWYQQSLDQGLQFLIQYYNGEERAKGNILERFSAQQFPDLHSELNLSSLELGDSALYFCASSVEGGGNTIYFGEGSWLTVV.

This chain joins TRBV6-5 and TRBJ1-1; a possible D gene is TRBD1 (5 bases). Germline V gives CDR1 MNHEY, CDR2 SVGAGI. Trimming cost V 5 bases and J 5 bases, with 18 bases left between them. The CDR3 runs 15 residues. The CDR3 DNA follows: TGTGCCAGCAGTCCCTGGGGACTTTCAGGGACTGAAGCTTTCTTT. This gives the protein CASSPWGLSGTEAFF.

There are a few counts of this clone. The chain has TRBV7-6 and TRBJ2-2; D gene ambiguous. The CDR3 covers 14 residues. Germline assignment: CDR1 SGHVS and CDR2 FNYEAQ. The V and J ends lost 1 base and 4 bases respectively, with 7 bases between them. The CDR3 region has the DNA TGTGCCAGCAGCTTAGAAGGTGGCACCGGGGAGCTGTTTTTT. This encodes CASSLEGGTGELFF. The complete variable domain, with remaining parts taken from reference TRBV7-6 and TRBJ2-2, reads GAGVSQSPRYKVTKRGQDVALRCDPISGHVSLYWYRQALGQGPEFLTYFNYEAQQDKSGLPNDRFSAERPEGSISTLTIQRTEQRDSAMYRCASSLEGGTGELFFGEGSRLTVL.

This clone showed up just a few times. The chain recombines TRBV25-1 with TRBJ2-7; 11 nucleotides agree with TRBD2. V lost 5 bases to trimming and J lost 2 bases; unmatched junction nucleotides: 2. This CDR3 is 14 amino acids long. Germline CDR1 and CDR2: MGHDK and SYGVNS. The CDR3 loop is CASSSTSGAYEQYF. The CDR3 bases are TGTGCCAGCAGTTCGACTAGCGGGGCCTACGAGCAGTACTTC.

The CDR3 nucleotides read TGTGCCAGCAGTTTAAAACAGGGAGACCTCTATGGCTACACCTTC. Protein product: CASSLKQGDLYGYTF. The V call is TRBV27, the J call TRBJ1-2; D might be TRBD1 (6 bases). The length of the CDR3 is 15 residues. Trimming removed 2 bases at V and 4 bases at J, with 14 bases between. Germline-derived CDR1 and CDR2 are MNHEY and SMNVEV (reference sequence).

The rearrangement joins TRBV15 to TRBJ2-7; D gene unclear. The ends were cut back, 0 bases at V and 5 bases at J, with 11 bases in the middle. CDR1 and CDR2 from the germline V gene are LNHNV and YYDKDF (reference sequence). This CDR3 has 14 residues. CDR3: CATSRESSVHEQYF. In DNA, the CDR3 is TGTGCCACCAGCAGAGAATCGTCCGTCCACGAGCAGTACTTC.

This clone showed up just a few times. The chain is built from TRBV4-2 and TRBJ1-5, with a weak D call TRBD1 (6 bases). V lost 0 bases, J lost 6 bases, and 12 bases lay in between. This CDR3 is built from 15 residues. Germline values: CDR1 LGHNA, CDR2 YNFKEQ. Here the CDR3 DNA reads TGTGCCAGCAGCCAAGATTTGGGGGGCGGTCAGCCCCAGCATTTT. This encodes CASSQDLGGGQPQHF.

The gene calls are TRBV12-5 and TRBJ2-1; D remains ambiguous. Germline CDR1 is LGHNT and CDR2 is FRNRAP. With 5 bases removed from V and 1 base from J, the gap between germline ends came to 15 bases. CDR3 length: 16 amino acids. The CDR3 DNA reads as TGTGCTAGTGGTCCTCCTTCTAGGAGATCCTACAATGAGCAGTTCTTC. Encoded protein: CASGPPSRRSYNEQFF.

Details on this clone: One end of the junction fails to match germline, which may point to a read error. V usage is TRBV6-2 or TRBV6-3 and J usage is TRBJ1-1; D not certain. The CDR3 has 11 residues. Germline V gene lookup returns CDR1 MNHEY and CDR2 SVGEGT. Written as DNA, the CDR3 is TGTGCCAGCAGTTACCCCTCCGACGGGCGCTTT. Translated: CASSYPSDGRF.

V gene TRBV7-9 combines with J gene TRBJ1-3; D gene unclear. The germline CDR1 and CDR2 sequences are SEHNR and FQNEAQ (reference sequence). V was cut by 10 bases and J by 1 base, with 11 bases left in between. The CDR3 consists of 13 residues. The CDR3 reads CATTLVSGNTIYF. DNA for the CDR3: TGTGCCACCACCCTTGTATCTGGAAACACCATATATTTT.

The CDR3 nucleotides are TGTGCCAGAAGCTTGCCGACGGGGGATGACAATGAGCAGTTCTTC. This gives the protein CARSLPTGDDNEQFF. This chain uses TRBV5-3 with TRBJ2-1; D possibly corresponds to TRBD2 (6 bases). TRBV5-3 is labeled an ORF, and its function is uncertain. V was trimmed by 1 base and J by 5 bases, leaving 13 bases between them. CDR3 length: 15 amino acids.

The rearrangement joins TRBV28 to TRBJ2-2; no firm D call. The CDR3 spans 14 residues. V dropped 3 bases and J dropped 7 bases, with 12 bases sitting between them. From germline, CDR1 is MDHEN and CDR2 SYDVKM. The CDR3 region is CASSFGLVGGELFF. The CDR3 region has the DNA TGTGCCAGCAGTTTTGGGCTAGTCGGCGGGGAGCTGTTTTTT.

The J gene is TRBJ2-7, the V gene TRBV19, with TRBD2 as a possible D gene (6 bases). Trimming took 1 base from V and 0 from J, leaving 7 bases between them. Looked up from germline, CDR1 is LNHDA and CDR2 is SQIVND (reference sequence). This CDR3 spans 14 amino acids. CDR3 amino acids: CASSIVGGSYEQYF. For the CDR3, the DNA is TGTGCCAGTAGTATAGTGGGGGGCTCCTACGAGCAGTACTTC.

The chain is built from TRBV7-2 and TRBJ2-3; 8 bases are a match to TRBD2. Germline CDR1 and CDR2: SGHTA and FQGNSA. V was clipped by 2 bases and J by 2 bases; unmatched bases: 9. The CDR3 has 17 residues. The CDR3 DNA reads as TGTGCCAGCAGCTTAAGGACTAGCCCCCACCCCACAGATACGCAGTATTTT. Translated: CASSLRTSPHPTDTQYF.

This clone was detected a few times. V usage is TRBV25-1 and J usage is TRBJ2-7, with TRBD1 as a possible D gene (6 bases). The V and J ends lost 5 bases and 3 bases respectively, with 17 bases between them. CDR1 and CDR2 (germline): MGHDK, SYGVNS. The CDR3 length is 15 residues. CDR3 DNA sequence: TGTGCCAGCAGTTCACCGGGACACATGCTCTACGAGCAGTACTTC. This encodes CASSSPGHMLYEQYF.

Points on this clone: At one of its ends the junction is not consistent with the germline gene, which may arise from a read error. Here the CDR3 reads CASSTQESYEQYF. CDR3 nucleotide sequence: TGTGCTAGCAGCACACAGGAGTCCTACGAGCAGTACTTC. This chain uses TRBV7-7 with TRBJ2-7, with D possibly TRBD1 on 5 matching bases. Germline CDR1 SSHAT, CDR2 FNYEAQ (reference sequence). The CDR3 spans 13 residues.

The CDR3 sequence is CASVSGTGVAEAFF. CDR3 DNA sequence: TGTGCCAGCGTAAGCGGGACAGGGGTGGCTGAAGCTTTCTTT. The rearrangement links TRBV27 to TRBJ1-1; 10 bases align to TRBD1. The CDR3 totals 14 residues. Trimming took 8 bases from V and 6 from J; bases not matched to a gene: 9. Looked up from germline, CDR1 is MNHEY and CDR2 is SMNVEV (reference sequence).

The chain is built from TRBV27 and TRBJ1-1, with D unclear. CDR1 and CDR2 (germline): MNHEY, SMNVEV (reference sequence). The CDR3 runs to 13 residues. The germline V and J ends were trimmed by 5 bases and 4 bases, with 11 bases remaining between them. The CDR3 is CASSPEGVTEAFF. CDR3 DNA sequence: TGTGCCAGCAGTCCCGAGGGAGTCACTGAAGCTTTCTTT.

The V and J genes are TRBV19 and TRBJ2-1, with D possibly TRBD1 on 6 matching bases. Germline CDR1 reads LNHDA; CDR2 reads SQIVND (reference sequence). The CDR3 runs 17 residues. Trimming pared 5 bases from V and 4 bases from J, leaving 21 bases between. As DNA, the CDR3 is TGTGCCAGTAGTGCAGCAGCCCGACAGGCCTTATACAATGAGCAGTTCTTC. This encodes CASSAAARQALYNEQFF.

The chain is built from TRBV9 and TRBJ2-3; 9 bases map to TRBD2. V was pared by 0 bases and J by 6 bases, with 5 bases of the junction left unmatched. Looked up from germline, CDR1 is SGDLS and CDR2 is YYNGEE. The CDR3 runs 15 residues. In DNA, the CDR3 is TGTGCCAGCAGCGTAGAAAGCGGGGGGCGGGATACGCAGTATTTT. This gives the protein CASSVESGGRDTQYF.

CDR3 bases: TGTGCCAGCAGTTACTTACAGGGAGATGGCTACACCTTC. Protein: CASSYLQGDGYTF. This chain links TRBV6-5 with TRBJ1-2; TRBD1 might be the D (6 bases). The germline gives CDR1 MNHEY, CDR2 SVGAGI. The CDR3 contains 13 residues. The V end lost 1 base, the J end lost 6 bases, and 9 bases lay between the germline ends.

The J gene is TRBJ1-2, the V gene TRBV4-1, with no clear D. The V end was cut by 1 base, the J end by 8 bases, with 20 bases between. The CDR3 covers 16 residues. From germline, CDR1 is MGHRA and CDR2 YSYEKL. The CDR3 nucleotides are TGCGCCAGCAGCCAAGCGGGTGAGTCCCGTGGGGAGGGCTACACCTTC. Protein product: CASSQAGESRGEGYTF.

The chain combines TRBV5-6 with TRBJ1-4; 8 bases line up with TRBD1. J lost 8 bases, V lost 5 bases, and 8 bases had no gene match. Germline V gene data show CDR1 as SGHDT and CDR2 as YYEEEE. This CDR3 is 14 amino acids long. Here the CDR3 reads CASRTQGANEKLFF. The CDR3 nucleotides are TGTGCCAGCAGGACGCAGGGGGCAAACGAAAAACTGTTTTTT.

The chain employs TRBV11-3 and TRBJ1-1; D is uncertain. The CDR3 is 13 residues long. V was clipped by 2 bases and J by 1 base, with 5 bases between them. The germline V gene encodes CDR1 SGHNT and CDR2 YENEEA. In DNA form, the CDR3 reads TGTGCCAGCAGCTTACGGGCGAACACTGAAGCTTTCTTT. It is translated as CASSLRANTEAFF.

This chain's CDR3 is CASQTGENSPLHF. The DNA of the CDR3 is TGTGCCAGCCAAACAGGGGAGAATTCACCCCTCCACTTT. The chain is built from TRBV5-6 and TRBJ1-6, with 7 bases fitting TRBD1. CDR3 length: 13 residues. The germline V gene encodes CDR1 SGHDT and CDR2 YYEEEE. The V gene end was trimmed by 7 bases and the J gene end by 7 bases; junction bases not matched to a gene: 5.

CDR3 sequence (DNA): TGCGCCAGCAGCCAAGATCGGGGCTATGAGCAGTTCTTC. Its translation: CASSQDRGYEQFF. The chain combines TRBV4-3 with TRBJ2-1; D possibly matches TRBD1 or TRBD2 (5 bases each). Trimming stripped 0 bases from V and 8 bases from J, with 8 bases between. The CDR3 is 13 residues long. From germline, CDR1 is LGHNA and CDR2 YSLEER.

The CDR3 loop reads CASSHGQAGNTEAFF. DNA of the CDR3: TGTGCCAGCAGCCACGGACAGGCGGGGAACACTGAAGCTTTCTTT. This chain links TRBV7-9 with TRBJ1-1; the match to TRBD1 covers 7 bases. The V gene's germline CDR1 is SEHNR and CDR2 FQNEAQ (reference sequence). CDR3 size: 15 residues. The V gene end was trimmed by 5 bases and the J gene end by 1 base; junction bases not matched to a gene: 7. The whole variable domain, remainder taken from reference TRBV7-9 and TRBJ1-1, is DTGVSQNPRHKITKRGQNVTFRCDPISEHNRLYWYRQTLGQGPEFLTYFQNEAQLEKSRLLSDRFSAERPKGSFSTLEIQRTEQGDSAMYLCASSHGQAGNTEAFFGQGTRLTVV.